Listed below are T cell receptor beta chains from one sample, sequenced in a study of T cell repertoires in cytomegalovirus infection. These receptors have no identified antigens. TCRdb re-derived calls from the reads in MiXCR, one entry per CDR3 protein. The sample records nearly 700,000 distinct CDR3 sequences, around a third being singletons. This material consisted of cultured PBMCs, taken from culture after CMV antigen stimulation. All receptors derive from a human donor in good health (CMV status not recorded). Some clones in this sample may be carry-over from other donors' samples. CDR3s include the opening cysteine and the closing phenylalanine or tryptophan. A D gene is named only where the DNA matches it firmly. Clone size is stated in some rows and not others, as once, few, many or a class when expanded.

TRBJ2-1,NA,TRBV7-2,few,TGTGCCAGCAGCCCCCTGCGGGGTCCCAATGAGCAGTTCTTC,CASSPLRGPNEQFF
TRBJ1-4,NA,TRBV14,NA,TGTGCCAGCAGCCAAGATGCTCGGAAATATAATGAAAAACTGTTTTTT,CASSQDARKYNEKLFF
TRBJ2-3,NA,TRBV27,NA,TGTGCCAGCAGGCGGCCGTGGGGGTCCACAGATACGCAGTATTTT,CASRRPWGSTDTQYF
TRBJ1-1,NA,TRBV6-1,few,TGTGCCAGCAGTGAATTTGGGGGCGAGAGTGAAGCTTTCTTT,CASSEFGGESEAFF
TRBJ1-4,TRBD1,TRBV5-4,NA,TGTGCCAGCAGCACCCAGAGGGGGGGACAGTCTCCAGAAAAACTGTTTTTT,CASSTQRGGQSPEKLFF
TRBJ1-1,NA,TRBV30,once,TGTGCCTGGAGTGTACGATGGGGGCACACTGAAGCTTTCTTT,CAWSVRWGHTEAFF
TRBJ1-2,NA,TRBV10-3,NA,TGTGCCATCAGTGAGTCGAGCAGGGCCAACTATGGCTACACCTTC,CAISESSRANYGYTF
TRBJ2-5,TRBD2,TRBV7-2,many,TGTGCCAGCAGCTTAGTTCCTAGCGGCCCTGGGGGGACCCAGTACTTC,CASSLVPSGPGGTQYF
TRBJ1-5,NA,TRBV23-1,NA,TGCGCCAGCAGTCAAGGGAGACAGCACTATAGCAATCAGCCCCAGCATTTT,CASSQGRQHYSNQPQHF
TRBJ2-7,TRBD2,TRBV19,NA,TGTGCCAGTAGTCGAACCCTAGCGGGAGGCTCCTACGAGCAGTACTTC,CASSRTLAGGSYEQYF
TRBJ2-3,TRBD1,TRBV24-1,NA,TGTGCCACCGCCGGACAGGTGATTGATACGCAGTATTTT,CATAGQVIDTQYF
TRBJ2-5,TRBD1,TRBV7-8,NA,TGTGCCAGCAGCTTCAGCGGACAGGGGTGGGGGGAGACCCAGTACTTC,CASSFSGQGWGETQYF
TRBJ2-1,NA,TRBV12-3/TRBV12-4,few,TGTGCCAGCAGTTTTAAGGGCAATGAGCAGTTCTTC,CASSFKGNEQFF
TRBJ1-4,TRBD1,TRBV12-3/TRBV12-4,NA,TGTGCCAGCGGGACAGCGGGCAATGAAAAACTGTTTTTT,CASGTAGNEKLFF
TRBJ2-6,NA,TRBV7-2,NA,TGTGCCAGCAGCTGGAGGACAGATCGCAACAACGTCCTGACTTTC,CASSWRTDRNNVLTF
TRBJ2-2,NA,TRBV7-2,many,TGTGCCAGCAGCTTACCCACCAGGGGCAAGATGAGGGCCGGGGAGCTGTTTTTT,CASSLPTRGKMRAGELFF
TRBJ1-2,NA,TRBV6-1,few,TGTGCCAGCAGAGTGCCGGGATCCTATGGCTACACCTTC,CASRVPGSYGYTF